The 24 T cell receptor beta chains below come from one sample, sequenced in a study of blood T cell repertoires in COVID-19. Method: immunoSEQ multiplex PCR; TCRdb's copy keeps in-frame clones and lacks some. The data hold hundreds of thousands of clones, with about 83% observed a single time. The sequencing input was peripheral blood. All receptors come from a woman aged 25-40 years with COVID-19, enrolled during active disease.

This CDR3 is CASSQEGRPYEQYF. CDR3 DNA sequence: TGTGCCAGCAGCCAAGAGGGGAGACCCTACGAGCAGTACTTC. The V and J genes are TRBV3-1 (or the pseudogene TRBV3-2) and TRBJ2-7, with TRBD2 as a possible D gene (5 bases). Trimming cost V 0 bases and J 2 bases, with 8 bases left between them. The V gene's germline CDR1 is LGHDT and CDR2 YNNKEL (reference sequence). The CDR3 has 14 residues.

V and J are TRBV19 and TRBJ2-3; the match to TRBD2 covers 10 bases. The CDR3 length is 16 residues. Germline V gene data show CDR1 as LNHDA and CDR2 as SQIVND (reference sequence). V dropped 3 bases and J dropped 2; count of bases not matched to a gene: 5. This CDR3 is CASSIQSGGVTDTQYF. CDR3 DNA: TGTGCCAGTAGTATCCAAAGCGGGGGGGTCACAGATACGCAGTATTTT.

The chain carries TRBV19 and TRBJ2-3, with 7 bases that match TRBD1. CDR1 is LNHDA and CDR2 is SQIVND in the germline V gene (reference sequence). This CDR3 spans 16 amino acids. V dropped 5 bases and J dropped 1; count of bases not matched to a gene: 9. CDR3 in amino acids: CASSLNRGRGTDTQYF. The CDR3 DNA reads as TGTGCCAGTAGTCTCAACAGGGGAAGGGGCACAGATACGCAGTATTTT.

The chain combines TRBV19 with TRBJ1-4, with D hard to call. The CDR3 has 15 amino acids. Germline lookup yields CDR1 LNHDA and CDR2 SQIVND (reference sequence). Trimming took 5 bases from V and 8 from J, leaving 18 bases between them. CDR3 sequence (DNA): TGTGCCAGTAGTGGACGGGAGTCAGTTTTCGAAAAACTGTTTTTT. Amino acids: CASSGRESVFEKLFF.

The chain couples TRBV12-5 to TRBJ2-3; the match to TRBD1 covers 10 bases. J lost 6 bases, V lost 1 base, and 4 bases had no gene match. The CDR3 is made up of 15 amino acids. CDR1 and CDR2 (germline): LGHNT, FRNRAP. CDR3 loop: CASGLGETGGDTQYF. As DNA, the CDR3 is TGTGCTAGTGGTTTGGGGGAGACAGGGGGCGATACGCAGTATTTT.

The V gene is TRBV6-2 or TRBV6-3, the J gene TRBJ2-7; 14 bases match TRBD2. This CDR3 is 16 amino acids long. V shed 2 bases and J 6 bases; nucleotides not matched to a gene: 6. CDR1 is MNHEY, CDR2 SVGEGT, per germline. The CDR3 DNA is TGTGCCAGCAGTTACCCGGGGACTAGCGGGAGATTCGAGCAGTACTTC. The encoded protein is CASSYPGTSGRFEQYF.

V usage is TRBV18 and J usage is TRBJ2-3, with 15 bases identical to TRBD2. V shed 3 bases and J 5 bases; nucleotides not matched to a gene: 3. Germline V gene lookup returns CDR1 KGHSH and CDR2 LQKENI. The CDR3 has 16 amino acids. The CDR3 bases are TGTGCCAGCTCACCTACGGGACTAGCGGGAGGAGATACGCAGTATTTT. Protein: CASSPTGLAGGDTQYF.

The chain recombines TRBV5-5 with TRBJ2-5; weak D call: TRBD2 (7 bases). Germline values: CDR1 SGHKS, CDR2 YYEKEE (reference sequence). The CDR3 runs 14 residues. Trimming left V 4 bases short and J 4 bases short, with 14 bases between. The CDR3 nucleotides read TGTGCCAGCAGCCCCACAGGGAGGGGAGAGACCCAGTACTTC. This encodes CASSPTGRGETQYF.

V and J are TRBV6-5 and TRBJ1-2; tentatively, D is TRBD1 (5 bases). The CDR3 has 13 residues. V dropped 5 bases and J dropped 0 bases, with 7 bases sitting between them. Germline CDR1 MNHEY, CDR2 SVGAGI. The CDR3, as DNA: TGTGCCAGCAGTATGACAGCTAACTATGGCTACACCTTC. Translated: CASSMTANYGYTF.

The rearrangement joins TRBV25-1 to TRBJ1-1; D possibly corresponds to TRBD1 (6 bases). In germline, CDR1 is MGHDK, CDR2 SYGVNS. With 6 bases removed from V and 3 bases from J, the gap between germline ends came to 14 bases. The CDR3 loop spans 14 amino acids. The CDR3 DNA reads TGTGCCAGCAGGGAGACAGGACGCTACACTGAAGCTTTCTTT. Translation gives CASRETGRYTEAFF. Variable domain in full (rest from reference TRBV25-1 and TRBJ1-1): EADIYQTPRYLVIGTGKKITLECSQTMGHDKMYWYQQDPGMELHLIHYSYGVNSTEKGDLSSESTVSRIRTEHFPLTLESARPSHTSQYLCASRETGRYTEAFFGQGTRLTVV.

This clone was seen only a few times. This chain links TRBV28 with TRBJ1-1; possible D gene TRBD1, 5 bases. CDR1 is MDHEN and CDR2 is SYDVKM in the germline V gene. V was shortened by 5 bases and J by 7 bases, with 14 bases between the two germline ends. This CDR3 has 13 residues. This chain's CDR3 is CASSPLVGGEAFF. In nucleotides, the CDR3 is TGTGCCAGCAGTCCCCTCGTGGGGGGTGAAGCTTTCTTT.

The rearrangement joins TRBV11-1 to TRBJ2-7; perhaps TRBD1 as D (6 bases). There are 11 residues in the CDR3. Trimming removed 5 bases at V and 6 bases at J, with 8 bases between. Germline V gene lookup returns CDR1 SGHAT and CDR2 FQDESV (reference sequence). CDR3 coding DNA: TGTGCCAGCAGCCAGACAGGCGAGCAGTACTTC. It specifies CASSQTGEQYF.

The genes are TRBV28 and TRBJ1-2; no definite D call. V was shortened by 7 bases and J by 2 bases, with 8 bases between the two germline ends. The CDR3 is made up of 12 amino acids. Germline values: CDR1 MDHEN, CDR2 SYDVKM. The CDR3 DNA sequence: TGTGCCAGCAAGGGAGAAAACTATGGCTACACCTTC. Translation gives CASKGENYGYTF.

The gene calls are TRBV7-9 and TRBJ2-7; D not resolved. Trimming took off 1 base at V and 0 bases at J, with 7 bases between the two ends. This CDR3 is 14 amino acids long. Germline lookup yields CDR1 SEHNR and CDR2 FQNEAQ (reference sequence). For the CDR3, the DNA is TGTGCCAGCAGCTTAGAAGCAAACTCCTACGAGCAGTACTTC. Protein: CASSLEANSYEQYF. The full variable domain, in which reference TRBV7-9 and TRBJ2-7 provide the parts outside the CDR3, is DTGVSQNPRHKITKRGQNVTFRCDPISEHNRLYWYRQTLGQGPEFLTYFQNEAQLEKSRLLSDRFSAERPKGSFSTLEIQRTEQGDSAMYLCASSLEANSYEQYFGPGTRLTVT.

This clone was observed a few times. This chain uses TRBV20-1 with TRBJ1-4, with a possible D match to TRBD1 (5 bases). The V end was cut by 3 bases, the J end by 5 bases, with 16 bases between. Germline assignment: CDR1 DFQATT and CDR2 SNEGSKA (reference sequence). The CDR3 contains 15 residues. The CDR3 sequence: CSASAGPQLNEKLFF. CDR3 in DNA: TGCAGTGCTAGTGCAGGGCCCCAACTAAATGAAAAACTGTTTTTT.

The chain is built from TRBV5-1 and TRBJ1-1; D unclear. Germline values: CDR1 SGHRS, CDR2 YFSETQ. The CDR3 sequence is 13 residues long. The V end lost 4 bases, the J end lost 0 bases, and 7 bases lay between the germline ends. The CDR3 spells CASSQAMNTEAFF. The CDR3, as DNA: TGCGCCAGCAGCCAGGCGATGAACACTGAAGCTTTCTTT.

The V gene is TRBV27, the J gene TRBJ1-4; D is perhaps TRBD1 (6 bases). There are 14 residues in the CDR3. Germline assignment: CDR1 MNHEY and CDR2 SMNVEV (reference sequence). V dropped 3 bases and J dropped 4 bases, with 9 bases sitting between them. In DNA form, the CDR3 reads TGTGCCAGCAGTTTTGGCAGGGGTAATGAAAAACTGTTTTTT. Its protein product is CASSFGRGNEKLFF.

The table lists this clone with a few counts. The chain combines TRBV3-1 (or the pseudogene TRBV3-2) with TRBJ2-3; D perhaps matches TRBD2 (5 bases). The V and J ends lost 5 bases and 5 bases respectively, with 8 bases between them. The CDR3 loop spans 12 amino acids. Germline V gene data show CDR1 as LGHDT and CDR2 as YNNKEL (reference sequence). The CDR3: CASSGLGDTQYF. The CDR3 region has the DNA TGTGCCAGCAGCGGACTCGGAGATACGCAGTATTTT.

The chain links TRBV7-9 to TRBJ2-1; 7 bases fit TRBD2. Germline values: CDR1 SEHNR, CDR2 FQNEAQ (reference sequence). This CDR3 spans 14 amino acids. Germline trimming cut 3 bases from V and 10 bases from J; bases unmatched to any gene: 9. The CDR3 reads CASSFRAPGGEQFF. For the CDR3, the DNA is TGTGCCAGCAGCTTTCGGGCCCCGGGGGGAGAGCAGTTCTTC.

This CDR3 is CASSRPTSSYNEQFF. The CDR3 nucleotides are TGTGCCAGCAGCCGACCGACTAGCTCCTACAATGAGCAGTTCTTC. The V call is TRBV4-2, the J call TRBJ2-1; tentative D call: TRBD2 (6 bases). Trimming removed 4 bases from V and 0 bases from J, with 10 bases in between. CDR1 and CDR2 from the germline V gene are LGHNA and YNFKEQ. CDR3 length equals 15 residues.

The CDR3 DNA is TGCAGTGCCAGTATAGCGGGAGTGGAAGAGACCCAGTACTTC. Amino acids: CSASIAGVEETQYF. V usage is TRBV20-1 and J usage is TRBJ2-5; 9 bases fit TRBD2. In germline, CDR1 is DFQATT, CDR2 SNEGSKA (reference sequence). J gave up 3 bases and V 6 bases, and 8 bases lay outside the gene matches. The CDR3 contains 14 residues.

V gene TRBV5-4 combines with J gene TRBJ2-7; 7 nucleotides agree with TRBD2. The CDR3 loop spans 14 amino acids. The germline V gene has CDR1 SGHNT and CDR2 YYREEE (reference sequence). Losses at the gene ends were 3 bases for V and 5 bases for J; bases not matched to a gene: 8. CDR3: CASSYGQGGNEQYF. DNA for the CDR3: TGTGCCAGCAGCTACGGTCAGGGAGGGAACGAGCAGTACTTC.

The V and J genes are TRBV9 and TRBJ1-5; 8 bases agree with TRBD1. In germline, CDR1 is SGDLS, CDR2 YYNGEE. V trimming: 0 bases; J trimming: 6 bases; junction bases outside the gene matches: 5. The CDR3 has 15 residues. CDR3 bases: TGTGCCAGCAGCGTAGGTGCAGGGGGCGGTCAGCCCCAGCATTTT. It is translated as CASSVGAGGGQPQHF.

Only a few counts were recorded for this clone. V gene TRBV27 combines with J gene TRBJ1-2, with a possible D match to TRBD1 (6 bases). The germline V and J ends were trimmed by 5 bases and 8 bases, with 15 bases remaining between them. CDR3 length: 13 amino acids. CDR1 is MNHEY, CDR2 SMNVEV, per germline (reference sequence). The CDR3 nucleotides read TGTGCCAGCAGTACAGGGCCCTCTCGAGGCTACACCTTC. It translates to CASSTGPSRGYTF.